In this sample, the clone carrying this TCR beta chain turned up many times. MiXCR, applied by TCRdb to the RT-PCR reads, yields one record per CDR3 protein. Here the sample spans about 680,000 distinct CDR3 sequences, 14% being singletons. Germline V gene sequence: CDR1 ENHRY, CDR2 SYGVKD. The germline V and J ends were trimmed by 6 bases and 3 bases, with 17 bases remaining between them. The CDR3 spans 16 residues. Input material: memory CD4+ T cells from blood. The chain is built from TRBV10-3 and TRBJ2-2; D might be TRBD2 (6 bases). The source is a female donor in good health, serving as a healthy control. CDR3 region: CAISGGQGPYTGELFF. As DNA, the CDR3 is TGTGCCATCAGCGGGGGTCAGGGACCCTACACCGGGGAGCTGTTTTTT.